This T cell receptor beta chain is from a study of T cell changes during pregnancy in multiple sclerosis. The method was immunoSEQ multiplex PCR; TCRdb's version includes in-frame clones alone and lacks a portion of them. The sample records about 68,000 clones, 75% to 95% being singletons. This CDR3 comprises 15 residues. Trimming removed 0 bases at V and 7 bases at J, with 15 bases between. Germline CDR1 MNHNS, CDR2 SASEGT. The TCR sequence derives from a female donor with multiple sclerosis, enrolled in a pregnancy study. This chain joins TRBV6-1 and TRBJ1-2; a possible D gene is TRBD1 (6 bases). Sequencing used peripheral blood, obtained in the third trimester of pregnancy. The CDR3 is CASSEASGGPGGYTF. CDR3 DNA sequence: TGTGCCAGCAGTGAAGCCTCCGGGGGGCCGGGTGGCTACACCTTC.